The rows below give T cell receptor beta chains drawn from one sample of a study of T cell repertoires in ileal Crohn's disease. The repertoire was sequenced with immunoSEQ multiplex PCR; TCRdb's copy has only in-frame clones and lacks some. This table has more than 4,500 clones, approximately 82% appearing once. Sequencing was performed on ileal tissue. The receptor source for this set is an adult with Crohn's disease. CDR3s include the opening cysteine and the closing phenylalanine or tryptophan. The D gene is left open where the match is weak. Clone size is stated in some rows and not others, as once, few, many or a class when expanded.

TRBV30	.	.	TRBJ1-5	TGTGCCTGTGCGCCGATTTTTAGCAATCAGCCCCAGCATTTT	CACAPIFSNQPQHF
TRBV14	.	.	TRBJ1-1	TGTGCCAGCAGTCTTACACCGAACACTGAAGCTTTCTTT	CASSLTPNTEAFF
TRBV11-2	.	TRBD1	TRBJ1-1	TGTGCCAGCAGCTTAGATCCAGGGGGCGGCACTGAAGCTTTCTTT	CASSLDPGGGTEAFF
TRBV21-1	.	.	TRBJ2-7	TGTGCCAGCAGCAAAGCTGTCCATCGCAAAGCTTACTCCTACGAGCAGTACTTC	CASSKAVHRKAYSYEQYF
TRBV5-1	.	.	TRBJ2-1	TGCGCCAGCAGCTTGGCCGGGACAGTTTCGGAGGGCAATGAGCAGTTCTTC	CASSLAGTVSEGNEQFF
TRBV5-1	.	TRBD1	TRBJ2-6	TGCGCCAGCTGGGAGGGACAGGGGATTCCTGGGGCCAACGTCCTGACTTTC	CASWEGQGIPGANVLTF
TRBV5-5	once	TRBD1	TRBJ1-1	TGTGCCAGCAGCTCCTTCCGGACAGGGACGAACACTGAAGCTTTCTTT	CASSSFRTGTNTEAFF
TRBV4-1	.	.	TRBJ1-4	TGCGCCAGCAGCTATATCCAGGGAAGGGATGGCGAAAAACTGTTTTTT	CASSYIQGRDGEKLFF
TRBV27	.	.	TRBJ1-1	TGTGCCAGCAGTACAGACGGACAGAACACTGAAGCTTTCTTT	CASSTDGQNTEAFF
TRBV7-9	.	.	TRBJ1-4	TGTGCCAGCAGCTTAAGGGGGATTACAGAAAAACTGTTTTTT	CASSLRGITEKLFF
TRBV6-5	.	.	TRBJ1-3	TGTGCCAGCAGTGGACAAAGGGTATCTGGAAACACCATATATTTT	CASSGQRVSGNTIYF
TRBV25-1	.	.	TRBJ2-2	TGTGCCAGCAGTGAGGGGGAGGTAGGGGAGCTGTTTTTT	CASSEGEVGELFF
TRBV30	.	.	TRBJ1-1	TGTGCCTGGAGGGGAACGGGAGTGGGGGCTTTCTTT	CAWRGTGVGAFF
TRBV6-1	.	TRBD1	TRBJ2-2	TGTGCCAGCACACGGACAGGATCGAACACCGGGGAGCTGTTTTTT	CASTRTGSNTGELFF
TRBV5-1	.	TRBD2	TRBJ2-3	TGCGCCAGCAGTATTGGGACTAGCGGGGGGGCCCGGGATACGCAGTATTTT	CASSIGTSGGARDTQYF
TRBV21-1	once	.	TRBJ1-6	TGTGCCAGCAGCTTACCAGAATCGGAGATCTACGGTTCACCCCTCCACTTT	CASSLPESEIYGSPLHF
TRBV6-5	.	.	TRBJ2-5	TGTGCCAGCAGCCGGGGGGAGACCCAGTACTTC	CASSRGETQYF